This entry is about one T cell receptor beta chain. Its matching antigen is unknown. The V gene lost 1 base and the J gene lost 0 bases, with 7 bases spanning the gap. This CDR3 has 15 residues. CDR1 and CDR2 (germline): SGHTA, FQGNSA. The sample originates from a study of cytomegalovirus exposure and HLA in healthy donors. Study results and caveats: Among the CMV-associated chains, three were confirmed in vitro as specific for CMV antigens.

With 60 Vbeta and 13 Jbeta primers, the PCR was carried out. The protocol was immunoSEQ multiplex PCR, while the TCRdb copy is restricted to in-frame clones and leaves out a portion. This repertoire shows about 140,000 clones, 80% found once; its top ten account for roughly 4.8%. V is TRBV7-2 and J is TRBJ1-3; no definite D call. The source is a man aged 40-55 years in good health and CMV-seronegative. Input material: PBMCs. The CDR3 DNA reads TGTGCCAGCAGCTTAGGCCGGGGCTCTGGAAACACCATATATTTT. It yields the protein CASSLGRGSGNTIYF.